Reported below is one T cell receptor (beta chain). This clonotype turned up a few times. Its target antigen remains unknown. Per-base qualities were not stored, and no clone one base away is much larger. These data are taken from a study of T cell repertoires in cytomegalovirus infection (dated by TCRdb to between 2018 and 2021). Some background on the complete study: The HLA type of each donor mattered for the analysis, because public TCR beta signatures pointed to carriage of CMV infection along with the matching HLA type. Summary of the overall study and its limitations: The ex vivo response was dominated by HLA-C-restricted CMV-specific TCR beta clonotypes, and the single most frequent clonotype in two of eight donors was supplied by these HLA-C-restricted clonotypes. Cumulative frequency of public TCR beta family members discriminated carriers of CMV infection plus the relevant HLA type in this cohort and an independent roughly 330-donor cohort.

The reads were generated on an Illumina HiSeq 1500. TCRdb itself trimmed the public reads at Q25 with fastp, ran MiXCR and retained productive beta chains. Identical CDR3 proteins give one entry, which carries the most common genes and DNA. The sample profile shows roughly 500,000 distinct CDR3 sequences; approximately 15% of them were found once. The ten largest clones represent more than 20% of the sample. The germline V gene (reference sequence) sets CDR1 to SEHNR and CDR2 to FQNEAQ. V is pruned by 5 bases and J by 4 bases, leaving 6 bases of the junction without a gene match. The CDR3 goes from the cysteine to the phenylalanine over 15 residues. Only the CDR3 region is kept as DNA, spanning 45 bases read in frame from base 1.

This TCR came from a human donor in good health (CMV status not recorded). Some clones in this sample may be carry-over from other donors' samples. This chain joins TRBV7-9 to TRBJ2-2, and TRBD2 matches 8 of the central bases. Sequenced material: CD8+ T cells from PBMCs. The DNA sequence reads TGTGCCAGCAGCGGTCCGGGAGGGTCCACCGGGGAGCTGTTTTTT. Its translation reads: CASSGPGGSTGELFF.